Below, one T cell receptor beta chain is given with its context. The sample belongs to a study of shared clonotypes between healthy human individuals. The CDR3 is made up of 15 amino acids. In germline, CDR1 is SEHNR, CDR2 FQNEAQ (reference sequence). J was trimmed by 0 bases and V by 5 bases; bases with no gene match: 4. Per the original methods: Filtering was not the same, since immunoSEQ gave junction-only sequences without quality scores. Profiled with immunoSEQ multiplex PCR; TCRdb holds only in-frame clones, not every one. D and trimming come from the DNA, and the V and J calls and clone size come from that table. The sample lists some 2,000,000 clones; 85% to 95% were seen once.

Sample: naive CD4+ T cells sorted from blood. Noted subset: CD45RA+ positively selected. This chain connects TRBV7-9 to TRBJ2-3; 8 bases are shared with TRBD1. The sequence derives from a man aged 18 to 29 in good health. In nucleotides, the CDR3 is TGTGCCAGCAGCGCACAGGGGGTTAGCACAGATACGCAGTATTTT. This sequence encodes CASSAQGVSTDTQYF.